This TCR beta chain was sequenced for a study of PD-L1 blockade in urothelial cancer. Study-level information: Male sex and bladder-origin urothelial cancer were recorded for about 90% of the roughly 30 patients. At 3 weeks after treatment start (second dose) and again at 6 weeks, blood was analyzed.

Germline CDR1 LNHDA, CDR2 SQIVND (reference sequence). This CDR3 contains 14 residues. V lost 6 bases, J lost 6 bases, and 12 bases lay in between. Time point in this sample: pretreatment peripheral blood. Patients each gave 1 to 8 samples, pretreatment and on-treatment. Sequenced by immunoSEQ multiplex PCR; TCRdb stores in-frame clones only, minus some. The sample has about 130,000 clones, approximately 88% seen once. The clonotype comes from a man aged 50 to 60 with urothelial cancer. The source material was PBMCs, sampled around atezolizumab (anti-PD-L1) treatment. The J gene is TRBJ1-6, the V gene TRBV19; D not certain. This CDR3 reads CASRDPGINSPLHF. The CDR3 DNA reads TGTGCCAGTAGGGACCCGGGGATTAATTCACCCCTCCACTTT.